A selection of T cell receptor beta chains follows, all from one sample in a study of T cell repertoires in cytomegalovirus infection. TCRdb independently ran MiXCR on the reads; one entry per CDR3 protein. The data show 70,000 to 75,000 distinct CDR3 sequences, 3% to 4.5% seen once. The specimen sequenced was PBMCs. These receptor sequences come from a human donor in good health (CMV status not recorded). Some clones in this sample may be carry-over from other donors' samples. Both conserved end residues are part of each CDR3. The order of the fields is D gene, V gene, clone size, J gene, CDR3 protein, CDR3 DNA. D genes are given only for firm matches. Expanded clones are given a class, and other clones once, few, many or no size at all.

TRBD2	TRBV7-2	many	TRBJ2-1	CASSLLAGGNEQFF	TGTGCCAGCAGCTTACTAGCGGGGGGGAATGAGCAGTTCTTC
TRBD1	TRBV7-2	many	TRBJ1-2	CASSYRQGGGYGYTF	TGTGCCAGCAGCTACAGACAGGGAGGAGGCTATGGCTACACCTTC
TRBD2	TRBV7-6	many	TRBJ2-7	CASKGLAGNEQYF	TGTGCCAGCAAGGGACTAGCGGGAAACGAGCAGTACTTC
NA	TRBV5-1	many	TRBJ1-1	CASREQGGNTEAFF	TGCGCCAGCAGAGAACAGGGAGGGAACACTGAAGCTTTCTTT
TRBD2	TRBV7-2	many	TRBJ2-3	CASSLMLAGGTDTQYF	TGTGCCAGCAGCTTAATGCTAGCGGGGGGCACAGATACGCAGTATTTT
NA	TRBV15	many	TRBJ2-7	CATSRVGSYEQYF	TGTGCCACCAGCAGAGTAGGCAGCTACGAGCAGTACTTC
NA	TRBV7-2	many	TRBJ1-2	CASSPGRLGYTF	TGTGCCAGCAGCCCGGGACGGCTTGGCTACACCTTC
TRBD2	TRBV6-1	NA	TRBJ2-1	CASMVAGAYNEQFF	TGTGCCAGCATGGTAGCGGGGGCTTACAATGAGCAGTTCTTC
TRBD1	TRBV7-2	many	TRBJ1-5	CASSLDRGVLQPQHF	TGTGCCAGCAGCTTAGACAGGGGGGTTTTGCAGCCCCAGCATTTT
NA	TRBV28	many	TRBJ1-1	CATARRVANTEAFF	TGTGCCACCGCCCGTCGGGTAGCGAACACTGAAGCTTTCTTT
NA	TRBV6-2/TRBV6-3	many	TRBJ2-2	CASSRKLANTGELFF	TGTGCCAGCAGCCGAAAGCTAGCGAACACCGGGGAGCTGTTTTTT
NA	TRBV7-2	many	TRBJ2-5	CASSLITTETQYF	TGTGCCAGCAGCTTAATTACTACAGAGACCCAGTACTTC
NA	TRBV27	many	TRBJ2-4	CASSPAGRVKNIQYF	TGTGCCAGCAGTCCCGCGGGGCGGGTCAAAAACATTCAGTACTTC
TRBD1	TRBV2	many	TRBJ1-2	CASNRDSGNFVDGYTF	TGTGCCAGCAATCGGGACAGTGGAAATTTTGTTGATGGCTACACCTTC
NA	TRBV15	many	TRBJ1-5	CATSRGTEGHQPQHF	TGTGCCACCAGCAGAGGGACAGAGGGACATCAGCCCCAGCATTTT
NA	TRBV7-2	many	TRBJ1-6	CASSPQMDSPLHF	TGTGCCAGCAGCCCCCAGATGGATTCACCCCTCCACTTT
NA	TRBV7-8	many	TRBJ1-5	CASSPRETSNQPQHF	TGTGCCAGCAGCCCGCGGGAAACTAGCAATCAGCCCCAGCATTTT
NA	TRBV6-2/TRBV6-3	many	TRBJ2-1	CASRAVDLDYQRSSYNEQFF	TGTGCCAGCAGAGCTGTCGATTTGGACTACCAAAGGAGCTCCTACAATGAGCAGTTCTTC
NA	TRBV20-1	many	TRBJ1-1	CSARTVRGGAFF	TGCAGTGCTAGAACAGTCCGGGGAGGGGCTTTCTTT
TRBD1	TRBV7-9	many	TRBJ2-7	CASSSTGTGTYEQYF	TGTGCCAGCAGCTCGACCGGGACAGGTACCTACGAGCAGTACTTC
NA	TRBV11-2	many	TRBJ1-5	CASSPGPGGRQPQHF	TGTGCCAGCAGCCCAGGACCGGGCGGACGCCAGCCCCAGCATTTT
NA	TRBV7-2	many	TRBJ1-5	CASSITGLGQPQHF	TGTGCCAGCAGCATAACAGGGTTGGGTCAGCCCCAGCATTTT
NA	TRBV19	many	TRBJ2-2	CASSMWGQNTGELFF	TGTGCCAGTAGTATGTGGGGCCAGAACACCGGGGAGCTGTTTTTT
NA	TRBV6-2/TRBV6-3	many	TRBJ2-3	CASSWELELTDTQYF	TGTGCCAGCAGTTGGGAATTGGAGCTCACAGATACGCAGTATTTT
NA	TRBV7-2	many	TRBJ2-5	CASSSPNGGSQYF	TGTGCCAGCAGCTCCCCCAATGGTGGGTCCCAGTACTTC
TRBD1	TRBV7-2	many	TRBJ2-5	CASSQGQKETQYF	TGTGCCAGCAGCCAGGGACAGAAAGAGACCCAGTACTTC
NA	TRBV7-8	many	TRBJ2-5	CASSLVRSGVETQYF	TGTGCCAGCAGCTTAGTGAGGTCTGGAGTAGAGACCCAGTACTTC
NA	TRBV5-1	many	TRBJ1-1	CASSLEGGAHPEAFF	TGCGCCAGCAGCTTGGAGGGGGGGGCGCATCCTGAAGCTTTCTTT